These T cell receptor beta chains were read from a single sample in a study of T cell responses to AZD1222 COVID-19 vaccine. Assay: immunoSEQ multiplex PCR; the TCRdb copy retains only in-frame clones and omits some. The profile covers 15,000 or so clones, with about four fifths appearing a single time and 35% to 50% taken by the ten largest. The source material was peripheral blood, sampled 28 days after the second AZD1222 dose. These receptors were obtained from an adult who received the AZD1222 COVID-19 vaccine. Both conserved end residues are part of each CDR3. The D gene is left open where the match is weak. Only part of the rows carry a size: once, few, many, or a class if the clone is expanded.

>.|TRBV5-6|.|TRBJ1-6
CASSLQGNSYNSPLHF
TGTGCCAGCAGTCTACAGGGAAACTCCTATAATTCACCCCTCCACTTT
>.|TRBV10-3|.|TRBJ2-3
CAIMGTDTQYF
TGTGCCATCATGGGGACAGATACGCAGTATTTT
>.|TRBV6-6|once|TRBJ1-1
CASSYPGGNTEAFF
TGTGCCAGCAGCTACCCGGGGGGGAACACTGAAGCTTTCTTT
>.|TRBV2|.|TRBJ1-1
CASSEAPGYTEAFF
TGTGCCAGCAGTGAAGCTCCGGGTTATACTGAAGCTTTCTTT
>.|TRBV30|.|TRBJ1-3
CAWTLSQGNTIYF
TGTGCCTGGACCCTATCACAGGGAAACACCATATATTTT
>.|TRBV5-6|once|TRBJ1-1
CASSPGDPQAAFF
TGTGCCAGCAGCCCTGGAGACCCCCAAGCGGCTTTCTTT
>.|TRBV5-4|.|TRBJ1-1
CASSFLNTEAFF
TGTGCCAGCAGCTTCTTGAACACTGAAGCTTTCTTT
>.|TRBV12-3/TRBV12-4|.|TRBJ1-1
CASSLGPGGEAFF
TGTGCCAGCAGTTTAGGTCCCGGGGGTGAAGCTTTCTTT
>.|TRBV27|.|TRBJ1-1
CASSLSMASEEAFF
TGTGCCAGCAGTTTATCCATGGCGTCAGAAGAAGCTTTCTTT
>.|TRBV6-5|.|TRBJ2-6
CASSSGQFYGANVLTF
TGTGCCAGCAGTTCAGGGCAGTTCTATGGGGCCAACGTCCTGACTTTC
>.|TRBV6-5|.|TRBJ1-1
CASKQNTDRGGAFF
TGTGCCAGCAAACAGAACACAGACCGGGGTGGAGCTTTCTTT
>.|TRBV28|.|TRBJ2-7
CASSLAGTHEQYF
TGTGCCAGCAGTTTGGCAGGGACCCACGAGCAGTACTTC
>TRBD1|TRBV3-1/TRBV3-2|.|TRBJ1-2
CASSPLGQGSFNYGYTF
TGTGCCAGCAGCCCACTCGGACAGGGGAGTTTTAACTATGGCTACACCTTC
>TRBD1|TRBV6-4|.|TRBJ1-2
CASSQGQGAYGYTF
TGTGCCAGCAGTCAAGGACAGGGGGCTTATGGCTACACCTTC
>.|TRBV19|.|TRBJ1-5
CASSIASGSFQPQHF
TGTGCCAGTAGTATTGCGTCAGGGTCGTTTCAGCCCCAGCATTTT
>.|TRBV30|.|TRBJ2-1
CACARTSHYNEQFF
TGTGCCTGCGCCCGGACTTCCCACTACAATGAGCAGTTCTTC
>TRBD1|TRBV5-8|.|TRBJ1-2
CASSSDRGTYGYTF
TGTGCCAGCAGCTCGGACAGGGGGACCTATGGCTACACCTTC
>.|TRBV5-1|.|TRBJ1-4
CASSLWGGVGEKLFF
TGCGCCAGCAGCTTGTGGGGGGGCGTCGGAGAAAAACTGTTTTTT
>.|TRBV19|.|TRBJ1-1
CASSIGGFFTEAFF
TGTGCCAGTAGTATCGGCGGATTTTTCACTGAAGCTTTCTTT
>.|TRBV6-1|.|TRBJ1-4
CASSEGPTPGGKLFF
TGTGCCAGCAGTGAAGGGCCCACACCGGGGGGGAAACTGTTTTTT
>.|TRBV6-2/TRBV6-3|.|TRBJ1-5
CASSLDGGEGGQPQHF
TGTGCCAGCAGTTTGGACGGAGGGGAGGGAGGTCAGCCCCAGCATTTT
>TRBD1|TRBV5-1|.|TRBJ1-1
CASSSGQGSSDTEAFF
TGCGCCAGCAGCAGTGGACAGGGATCTTCGGACACTGAAGCTTTCTTT
>TRBD1|TRBV7-9|.|TRBJ1-2
CASSLTGGNGYTF
TGTGCCAGCAGCTTGACAGGGGGCAATGGCTACACCTTC
>TRBD1|TRBV10-3|.|TRBJ1-2
CAISEPPARGGYGYTF
TGTGCCATCAGTGAACCTCCGGCCAGGGGGGGCTATGGCTACACCTTC
>TRBD1|TRBV6-6|once|TRBJ1-1
CASRIQGAGAFF
TGTGCCAGCAGGATACAGGGGGCTGGAGCTTTCTTT
>.|TRBV2|once|TRBJ2-7
CASRTRVLRSDYEQYF
TGTGCCAGCAGGACGAGGGTTCTTAGGTCTGACTACGAGCAGTACTTC
>.|TRBV10-3|.|TRBJ1-2
CASGTSPDGDGYTF
TGTGCCTCGGGCACCTCCCCGGACGGAGATGGCTACACCTTC
>.|TRBV7-9|.|TRBJ2-5
CASSRTAATSETQYF
TGTGCCAGCAGCCGGACCGCCGCTACTTCGGAGACCCAGTACTTC
>.|TRBV7-9|.|TRBJ1-5
CASSRVGGLNQPQHF
TGTGCCAGCAGCCGTGTCGGAGGGCTTAATCAGCCCCAGCATTTT
>.|TRBV5-1|few|TRBJ1-1
CASSLDIGTEAFF
TGCGCCAGCAGCTTGGACATTGGGACTGAAGCTTTCTTT
>TRBD1|TRBV6-5|.|TRBJ2-7
CASSDRGPYEQYF
TGTGCCAGCAGCGACAGGGGTCCCTACGAGCAGTACTTC
>.|TRBV19|.|TRBJ1-5
CASSIRRNQPQHF
TGTGCCAGTAGTATAAGGAGGAATCAGCCCCAGCATTTT
>.|TRBV4-1|.|TRBJ1-5
CASSQLNLVDGSNQPQHF
TGCGCCAGCAGCCAACTCAACCTAGTCGACGGTAGCAATCAGCCCCAGCATTTT
>.|TRBV7-9|.|TRBJ2-1
CASSSPYSYNEQFF
TGTGCCAGCAGCTCACCGTACTCCTACAATGAGCAGTTCTTC
>TRBD2|TRBV18|.|TRBJ2-1
CASSPGLADNNEQFF
TGTGCCAGCTCACCGGGACTAGCGGATAACAATGAGCAGTTCTTC
>TRBD2|TRBV10-3|.|TRBJ2-2
CAISASSGGNTGELFF
TGTGCCATCAGTGCGTCATCGGGAGGGAACACCGGGGAGCTGTTTTTT
>TRBD1|TRBV7-3|.|TRBJ2-7
CASSPAGTDAYEQYF
TGTGCCAGCAGCCCGGCCGGGACAGATGCCTACGAGCAGTACTTC
>.|TRBV7-2|.|TRBJ2-5
CASSESHGQTQYF
TGTGCCAGCAGTGAATCCCACGGACAGACCCAGTACTTC
>.|TRBV3-1/TRBV3-2|.|TRBJ2-3
CASSQWDSTDTQYF
TGTGCCAGCAGCCAGTGGGACAGCACAGATACGCAGTATTTT
>TRBD1|TRBV28|.|TRBJ2-5
CASIPGQAGGETQYF
TGTGCCAGCATTCCCGGACAGGCTGGGGGAGAGACCCAGTACTTC